The 27 T cell receptor beta chains listed next were all sequenced from one sample in a study of T cells after yellow fever vaccination. TCRdb reprocessed the 5' RACE reads with MiXCR, giving one entry per CDR3 protein. The sample has 250,000 to 400,000 distinct CDR3 sequences; around 4.5% are singletons. The sequencing here drew on PBMCs, taken 15 days after the yellow fever booster vaccination. The receptors come from a man younger than 35 who received the YFV17D yellow fever vaccine.

This clonotype has ten or more counts. The CDR3 loop is CASSLDPRGKADTQYF. Here the CDR3 DNA reads TGTGCCAGCAGCTTAGATCCGCGGGGAAAGGCAGATACGCAGTATTTT. The J gene is TRBJ2-3, the V gene TRBV7-2; weak D call: TRBD2 (6 bases). V dropped 1 base and J dropped 4 bases, with 15 bases sitting between them. The CDR3 is 16 residues long. CDR1 is SGHTA, CDR2 FQGNSA, per germline.

In this sample, this clonotype turned up once. The chain links TRBV7-9 to TRBJ2-3; 7 nucleotides agree with TRBD2. This CDR3 comprises 16 residues. V shed 1 base and J 6 bases; nucleotides not matched to a gene: 10. Germline-derived CDR1 and CDR2 are SEHNR and FQNEAQ (reference sequence). CDR3 sequence: CASSLVIRGGSDTQYF. CDR3 in DNA: TGTGCCAGCAGCTTAGTAATCCGGGGAGGGTCGGATACGCAGTATTTT.

J is TRBJ2-7 and V is TRBV28; D ambiguous. V lost 5 bases to trimming and J lost 7 bases, with 12 bases between them. Germline V gives CDR1 MDHEN, CDR2 SYDVKM. The CDR3 totals 12 residues. This CDR3 is CASSPGRGEQYV. DNA for the CDR3: TGTGCCAGCAGTCCTGGACGTGGGGAGCAGTACGTC.

This clonotype has a handful of counts. CDR3 region: CATSRATGAEAFF. CDR3 bases: TGTGCCACCAGCAGAGCGACGGGCGCTGAAGCTTTCTTT. This chain joins TRBV15 and TRBJ1-1; no clear D. In germline, CDR1 is LNHNV, CDR2 YYDKDF (reference sequence). The CDR3 has 13 residues. V gave up 1 base and J gave up 6 bases, with 9 bases separating them. The entire variable domain, with the rest obtained from reference TRBV15 and TRBJ1-1, is as follows: DAMVIQNPRYQVTQFGKPVTLSCSQTLNHNVMYWYQQKSSQAPKLLFHYYDKDFNNEADTPDNFQSRRPNTSFCFLDIRSPGLGDTAMYLCATSRATGAEAFFGQGTRLTVV.

This clonotype was seen ten or more times. The CDR3 loop reads CASSGISLNTEAFF. The CDR3 nucleotides read TGTGCCAGCAGTGGGATCAGTTTGAACACTGAAGCTTTCTTT. The V and J genes are TRBV6-1 and TRBJ1-1, with D unresolved. The CDR3 has 14 residues. The ends were cut back, 4 bases at V and 0 bases at J, with 9 bases in the middle. Germline values: CDR1 MNHNS, CDR2 SASEGT.

Ten or more counts support this clonotype. The chain couples TRBV12-3 or TRBV12-4 to TRBJ2-5; 8 bases line up with TRBD2. The J segment lost 5 bases and the V segment lost 3 bases, leaving 5 bases of the junction unmatched. The CDR3 runs 14 residues. This CDR3 reads CASSLRSSGETQYF. The CDR3 DNA reads as TGTGCCAGCAGTTTGAGGTCTAGCGGGGAGACCCAGTACTTC.

This clonotype was counted at least ten times. The chain is built from TRBV7-6 and TRBJ1-1; D is perhaps TRBD1 (5 bases). V lost 1 base, J lost 0 bases, and 18 bases lay in between. The CDR3 has 18 amino acids. Germline CDR1 is SGHVS and CDR2 is FNYEAQ. The CDR3 coding sequence is TGTGCCAGCAGCTTAGTCCCGGGGGGGGAGAACATGAACACTGAAGCTTTCTTT. It is translated as CASSLVPGGENMNTEAFF.

This clonotype was observed at least ten times. The chain joins TRBV5-1 to TRBJ2-5; tentatively, D is TRBD1 (5 bases). Germline V gene data show CDR1 as SGHRS and CDR2 as YFSETQ. The CDR3 extends over 15 amino acids. Trimming cost V 7 bases and J 5 bases, with 21 bases left between them. The CDR3 here is CASQGDYKGLETQYF. CDR3 bases: TGCGCCAGCCAAGGGGATTACAAGGGTCTCGAGACCCAGTACTTC. The full variable domain, rest sourced from reference TRBV5-1 and TRBJ2-5, is KAGVTQTPRYLIKTRGQQVTLSCSPISGHRSVSWYQQTPGQGLQFLFEYFSETQRNKGNFPGRFSGRQFSNSRSEMNVSTLELGDSALYLCASQGDYKGLETQYFGPGTRLLVL.

This clonotype came up a few times. The chain couples TRBV19 to TRBJ1-2, with 7 bases identical to TRBD1. V shed 0 bases and J 5 bases; nucleotides not matched to a gene: 15. The CDR3 length is 18 residues. Germline CDR1 and CDR2: LNHDA and SQIVND (reference sequence). The CDR3 DNA reads as TGTGCCAGTAGTATAGACCTCCAGAGCGAGACAGGGTCGTATGGCTACACCTTC. This encodes CASSIDLQSETGSYGYTF.

This clonotype was seen ten or more times. This sequence joins TRBV2 and TRBJ1-2; no clear D gene. Germline-derived CDR1 and CDR2 are SNHLY and FYNNEI. The CDR3 is 13 residues long. The V end lost 2 bases, the J end lost 4 bases, and 8 bases lay between the germline ends. CDR3 sequence: CASSELSIYGYTF. In nucleotides, the CDR3 is TGTGCCAGCAGTGAACTCTCAATCTATGGCTACACCTTC.

The rearrangement joins TRBV7-9 to TRBJ2-3; 11 bases fit TRBD1. Germline CDR1 and CDR2: SEHNR and FQNEAQ (reference sequence). J lost 5 bases, V lost 5 bases, and 6 bases had no gene match. The CDR3 spans 15 residues. The CDR3 loop reads CASSRDRGSVDTQYF. The CDR3 coding sequence is TGTGCCAGCAGCCGGGACAGGGGGTCGGTAGATACGCAGTATTTT.

This clonotype was observed a handful of times. V and J are TRBV12-3 or TRBV12-4 and TRBJ1-5; D may be TRBD1 (5 bases). This CDR3 contains 14 residues. V was pared by 6 bases and J by 6 bases, with 15 bases between. Written as DNA, the CDR3 is TGTGCCAGCAGGGAGGGGCAGGTGGGTCAGCCCCAGCATTTT. Its protein product is CASREGQVGQPQHF.

The V call is TRBV7-9, the J call TRBJ2-1; D is unresolved. CDR3 size: 12 residues. Germline CDR1 and CDR2: SEHNR and FQNEAQ (reference sequence). The V end was cut by 4 bases, the J end by 10 bases, with 11 bases between. CDR3 amino acids: CASSSSLLEQFF. The CDR3 bases are TGTGCCAGCAGCTCCTCTTTGTTGGAGCAGTTCTTC.

This clonotype showed up many times. V is TRBV5-6 and J is TRBJ2-7, with D tentatively TRBD1 or TRBD2 (5 bases each). The germline V and J ends were trimmed by 2 bases and 5 bases, with 14 bases remaining between them. Germline CDR1 and CDR2: SGHDT and YYEEEE. CDR3 length equals 14 residues. CDR3 DNA: TGTGCCAGCAGCTTTGGACGTCGGGGCCACGAGCAGTACGTC. Translated: CASSFGRRGHEQYV.

The table lists this clonotype with many counts. The chain is built from TRBV7-9 and TRBJ2-2; a weak D match, TRBD1 (5 bases). The V gene's germline CDR1 is SEHNR and CDR2 FQNEAQ (reference sequence). The V end was cut by 0 bases, the J end by 5 bases, with 7 bases between. The CDR3 loop spans 14 amino acids. The CDR3 DNA sequence: TGTGCCAGCAGCTTAGCTACAGGAACCGGGGAGCTGTTTTTT. As protein: CASSLATGTGELFF.

This clonotype was counted many times. This chain uses TRBV7-8 with TRBJ2-1, with 10 bases matching TRBD2. The V segment lost 1 base and the J segment 8 bases; nucleotides outside the gene matches: 5. The germline gives CDR1 SGHVS, CDR2 FQNEAQ. CDR3 size: 15 residues. The CDR3 sequence: CASSLVGTSVHEQFF. Written as DNA, the CDR3 is TGTGCCAGCAGCTTAGTTGGGACTAGCGTTCATGAGCAGTTCTTC.

This clonotype was recorded many times. This chain's CDR3 is CASSSSGGGYNEQFF. The CDR3 DNA sequence: TGTGCCAGCAGCTCTAGCGGGGGGGGTTACAATGAGCAGTTCTTC. This chain joins TRBV5-5 and TRBJ2-1; 12 bases agree with TRBD2. The CDR3 is made up of 15 amino acids. V gave up 3 bases and J gave up 4 bases; unmatched junction bases: 2. Germline V gene sequence: CDR1 SGHKS, CDR2 YYEKEE (reference sequence).

This clonotype has a handful of counts. This chain links TRBV7-9 with TRBJ1-4; 7 bases match TRBD1. This CDR3 spans 15 amino acids. From germline, CDR1 is SEHNR and CDR2 FQNEAQ (reference sequence). The junction had 1 base not matched to a gene; V was cut back by 0 bases and J by 3 bases. CDR3 residues: CASSLADRANEKLFF. The CDR3, as DNA: TGTGCCAGCAGCTTAGCCGACAGGGCTAATGAAAAACTGTTTTTT.

This clonotype was observed a handful of times. The chain recombines TRBV7-2 with TRBJ2-1, with a weak D call TRBD1 (6 bases). The CDR3 runs to 16 residues. Trimming shortened V by 7 bases and J by 5 bases, and 21 bases separated the two germline ends. Looked up from germline, CDR1 is SGHTA and CDR2 is FQGNSA. The CDR3 protein is CASTEGGRAANNEQFF. Written as DNA, the CDR3 is TGTGCCAGCACCGAAGGGGGTCGCGCAGCTAACAATGAGCAGTTCTTC. Filled out from reference TRBV7-2 and TRBJ2-1, the complete variable domain reads GAGVSQSPSNKVTEKGKDVELRCDPISGHTALYWYRQSLGQGLEFLIYFQGNSAPDKSGLPSDRFSAERTGGSVSTLTIQRTQQEDSAVYLCASTEGGRAANNEQFFGPGTRLTVL.

This clonotype came up a few times. V and J are TRBV11-2 and TRBJ2-1; no firm D call. Germline CDR1 SGHAT, CDR2 FQNNGV. The CDR3 is 14 amino acids. V lost 2 bases to trimming and J lost 5 bases, with 10 bases between them. The CDR3 region is CASSLSRMNNEQFF. CDR3 coding DNA: TGTGCCAGCAGCTTAAGCCGGATGAACAATGAGCAGTTCTTC.

In its sample, this clonotype was seen many times. V and J are TRBV12-3 or TRBV12-4 and TRBJ2-1; 7 positions agree with TRBD1. This CDR3 comprises 15 residues. The V gene end was trimmed by 6 bases and the J gene end by 3 bases; junction bases not matched to a gene: 8. Here the CDR3 DNA reads TGTGCCAGCAGGCCGCAGGCAGGGGGCTACAATGAGCAGTTCTTC. It is translated as CASRPQAGGYNEQFF.

This clonotype was detected ten times or more. V usage is TRBV4-1 and J usage is TRBJ2-2; D ambiguous. The CDR3 sequence is 12 residues long. Looked up from germline, CDR1 is MGHRA and CDR2 is YSYEKL. Trimming left V 2 bases short and J 7 bases short, with 5 bases between. The CDR3 loop reads CASSQFGGELFF. The DNA of the CDR3 is TGCGCCAGCAGCCAATTCGGCGGGGAGCTGTTTTTT.

This clonotype occurred many times. This chain uses TRBV6-4 with TRBJ1-2; D gene uncertain. The CDR3 extends over 15 amino acids. The V gene's germline CDR1 is MRHNA and CDR2 SNTAGT. V lost 0 bases to trimming and J lost 4 bases, with 12 bases between them. CDR3 nucleotide sequence: TGTGCCAGCAGTGACTCCCTGGTACGGAGCTATGGCTACACCTTC. This sequence encodes CASSDSLVRSYGYTF.

This clonotype has at least ten counts. The chain has TRBV4-2 and TRBJ1-4; 8 bases match TRBD1. Germline V gene data show CDR1 as LGHNA and CDR2 as YNFKEQ. This CDR3 region has 15 residues. J was trimmed by 0 bases and V by 8 bases; bases with no gene match: 5. The CDR3 loop is CASRDRTATNEKLFF. CDR3 sequence (DNA): TGTGCCAGCCGGGACAGGACTGCAACTAATGAAAAACTGTTTTTT.

This clonotype was seen ten or more times. This chain joins TRBV12-3 or TRBV12-4 and TRBJ2-5; D ambiguous. The CDR3 runs to 13 residues. Between the trimmed V and J ends, which lost 3 bases and 5 bases, there was a span of 10 bases. CDR3 region: CASSLSQSETQYF. The CDR3 DNA reads as TGTGCCAGCAGTTTGTCTCAGTCGGAGACCCAGTACTTC.

J is TRBJ2-7 and V is TRBV30; D not resolved. The CDR3 consists of 14 residues. Trimming took off 1 base at V and 1 base at J, with 11 bases between the two ends. The germline CDR1 and CDR2 sequences are GTSNPN and SVGIG (reference sequence). In DNA form, the CDR3 reads TGTGCCTGGAGTGCTCAGAGGAGATCCTACGAGCAGTACTTC. Amino acid sequence: CAWSAQRRSYEQYF.

J is TRBJ2-7 and V is TRBV12-3 or TRBV12-4; the D is unclear. The CDR3 loop spans 16 amino acids. With 6 bases removed from V and 2 bases from J, the gap between germline ends came to 20 bases. The CDR3 region has the DNA TGTGCCAGCAGAAACTCTGGCGGAAACCCCCCCTACGAGCAGTACTTC. Translated: CASRNSGGNPPYEQYF.